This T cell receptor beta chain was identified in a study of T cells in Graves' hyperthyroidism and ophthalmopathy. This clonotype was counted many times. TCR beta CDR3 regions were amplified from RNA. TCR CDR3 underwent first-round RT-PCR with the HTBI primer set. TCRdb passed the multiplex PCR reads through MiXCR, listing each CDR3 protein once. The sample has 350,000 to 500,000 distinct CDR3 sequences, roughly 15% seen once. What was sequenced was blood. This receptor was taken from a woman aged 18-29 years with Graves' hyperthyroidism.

CDR3 coding DNA: TGTGCCTGGGAGACAGGGCTCTCTGGAAACACCATATATTTT. Translated: CAWETGLSGNTIYF. The chain has TRBV30 and TRBJ1-3; 7 positions match TRBD1. CDR3 size: 14 residues. The V gene end was trimmed by 5 bases and the J gene end by 0 bases; junction bases not matched to a gene: 4. Germline loops: CDR1 GTSNPN, CDR2 SVGIG (reference sequence).